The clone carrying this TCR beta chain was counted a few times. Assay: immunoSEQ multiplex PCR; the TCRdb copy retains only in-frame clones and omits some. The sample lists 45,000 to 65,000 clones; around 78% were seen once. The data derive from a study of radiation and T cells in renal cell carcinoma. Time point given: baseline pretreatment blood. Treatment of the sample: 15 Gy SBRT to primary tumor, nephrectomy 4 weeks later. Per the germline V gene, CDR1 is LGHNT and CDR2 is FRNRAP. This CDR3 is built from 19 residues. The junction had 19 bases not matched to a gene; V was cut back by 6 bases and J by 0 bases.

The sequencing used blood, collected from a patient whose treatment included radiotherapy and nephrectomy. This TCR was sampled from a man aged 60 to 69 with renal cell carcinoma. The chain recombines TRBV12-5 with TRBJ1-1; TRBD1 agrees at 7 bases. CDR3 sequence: CASGLINRGGMSVNTEAFF. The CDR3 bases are TGTGCTAGTGGCCTTATAAACAGGGGAGGGATGTCAGTGAACACTGAAGCTTTCTTT.